The present entry profiles one T cell receptor (beta chain) with its context. The PCR used 60 Vbeta and 13 Jbeta primers. The table came from immunoSEQ multiplex PCR; TCRdb's copy has only in-frame clones and leaves some out. The sample carries under 200,000 clones, roughly 87% recorded once. The record originates from a study of cytomegalovirus exposure and HLA in healthy donors. The V end lost 5 bases, the J end lost 4 bases, and 17 bases lay between the germline ends. The CDR3 runs 15 residues. Germline V lookup: CDR1 SEHNR, CDR2 FQNEAQ (reference sequence). The chain recombines TRBV7-9 with TRBJ2-5; perhaps TRBD1 as D (5 bases). The sample taken for sequencing was PBMCs. This clonotype originated in a boy between 2 and 10 years old in good health and CMV-seronegative. The CDR3 DNA follows: TGTGCCAGCAGCCCCCTTGTCAGGGCCATAGAGACCCAGTACTTC. It yields the protein CASSPLVRAIETQYF. Combining the CDR3 with reference TRBV7-9 and TRBJ2-5 gives the whole variable domain DTGVSQNPRHKITKRGQNVTFRCDPISEHNRLYWYRQTLGQGPEFLTYFQNEAQLEKSRLLSDRFSAERPKGSFSTLEIQRTEQGDSAMYLCASSPLVRAIETQYFGPGTRLLVL.